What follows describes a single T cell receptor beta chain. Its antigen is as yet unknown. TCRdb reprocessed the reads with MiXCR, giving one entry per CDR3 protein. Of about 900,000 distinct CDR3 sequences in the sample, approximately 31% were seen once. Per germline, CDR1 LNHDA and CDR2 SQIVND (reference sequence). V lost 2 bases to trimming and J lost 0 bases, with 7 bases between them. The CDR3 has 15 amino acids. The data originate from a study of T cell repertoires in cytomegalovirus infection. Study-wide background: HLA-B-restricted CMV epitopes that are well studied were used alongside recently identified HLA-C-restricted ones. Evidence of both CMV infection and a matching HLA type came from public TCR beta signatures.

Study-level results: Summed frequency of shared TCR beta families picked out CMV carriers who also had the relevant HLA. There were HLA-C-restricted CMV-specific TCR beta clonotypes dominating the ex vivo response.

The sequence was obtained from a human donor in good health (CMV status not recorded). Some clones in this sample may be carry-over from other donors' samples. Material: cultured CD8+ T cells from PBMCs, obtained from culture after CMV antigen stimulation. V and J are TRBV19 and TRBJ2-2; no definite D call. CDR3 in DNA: TGTGCCAGTAGTATACTACTTACGAACACCGGGGAGCTGTTTTTT. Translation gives CASSILLTNTGELFF.